The T cell receptor beta chain under discussion was sequenced for a study of shared clonotypes between healthy human individuals. The data were produced by immunoSEQ multiplex PCR, yet TCRdb's version contains in-frame clones alone and is incomplete. The sample has approximately 400,000 clones; 95% to 97% are singletons. Source material: memory CD8+ T cells sorted from blood. Noted subset: CD45RO+ cells pooled with CCR7-negative TemRA cells. This sequence was found in a man aged 30 to 45 in good health.

Here the CDR3 DNA reads TGTGCCAGCAGCTTCGCCGGGACAGGGTATAGCAATCAGCCCCAGCATTTT. It translates to CASSFAGTGYSNQPQHF. The chain recombines TRBV7-8 with TRBJ1-5; 9 bases are a match to TRBD1. Germline CDR1 and CDR2: SGHVS and FQNEAQ. The CDR3 runs 17 residues. J gave up 0 bases and V 3 bases, and 6 bases lay outside the gene matches.